Listed below are T cell receptor beta chains from one sample, sequenced in a study of beta chain features in type 1 diabetes. Produced via immunoSEQ multiplex PCR; TCRdb's table is partial and in-frame only. The sample consists of hundreds of thousands of clones, around 15% of them appearing once. Sequenced material: naive CD4+ T cells from blood. The receptors shown here come from a young man with type 1 diabetes. Both conserved end residues are part of each CDR3.

v_gene,j_gene,CDR3aa
TRBV5-8,TRBJ2-5,CASSIPGEGETQYF
TRBV30,TRBJ1-6,CAWSVGLSSPLHF
TRBV25-1,TRBJ2-1,CASSETEVLEQFF
TRBV30,TRBJ1-2,CAWSRGNYGYTF
TRBV27,TRBJ1-2,CASSSTGITYGYTF
TRBV30,TRBJ1-5,CAWNIGTEYQPQHF
TRBV6-5,TRBJ2-1,CASSPRDRGINEQFF
TRBV2,TRBJ2-5,CASSTRTSGGQETQYF
TRBV30,TRBJ1-5,CAWSVTTGGQPQHF
TRBV7-2,TRBJ1-2,CASSLTGPSTGNGYTF
TRBV18,TRBJ2-7,CASSSASHISYEQYF
TRBV2,TRBJ2-7,CASSEIVWRVGSSNEQYF
TRBV9,TRBJ2-1,CASSVAGLAANEQFF
TRBV9,TRBJ2-5,CASSEGETQYF
TRBV30,TRBJ1-1,CAWSFTGDTEAFF
TRBV30,TRBJ2-7,CAWSSILGGRDPYEQYF
TRBV5-4,TRBJ2-3,CASSLLAGPTYTDTQYF
TRBV9,TRBJ2-5,CASSARARETQYF
TRBV30,TRBJ1-6,CAWSDNYNSPLHF
TRBV9,TRBJ2-7,CASSVDQHPGEQYF